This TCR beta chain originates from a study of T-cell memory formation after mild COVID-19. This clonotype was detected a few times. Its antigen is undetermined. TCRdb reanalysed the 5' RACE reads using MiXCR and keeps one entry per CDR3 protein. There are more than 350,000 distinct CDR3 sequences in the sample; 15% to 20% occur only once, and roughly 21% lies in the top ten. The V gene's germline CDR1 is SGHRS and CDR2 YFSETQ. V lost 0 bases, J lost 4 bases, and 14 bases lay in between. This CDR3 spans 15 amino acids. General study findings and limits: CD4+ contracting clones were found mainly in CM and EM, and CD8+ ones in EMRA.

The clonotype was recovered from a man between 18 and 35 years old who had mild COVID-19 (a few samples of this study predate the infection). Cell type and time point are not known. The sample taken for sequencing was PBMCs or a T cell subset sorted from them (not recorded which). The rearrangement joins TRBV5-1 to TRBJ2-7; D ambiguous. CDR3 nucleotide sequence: TGCGCCAGCAGCTTGGACCCCAACCCATCTTACGAGCAGTACGTC. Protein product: CASSLDPNPSYEQYV.